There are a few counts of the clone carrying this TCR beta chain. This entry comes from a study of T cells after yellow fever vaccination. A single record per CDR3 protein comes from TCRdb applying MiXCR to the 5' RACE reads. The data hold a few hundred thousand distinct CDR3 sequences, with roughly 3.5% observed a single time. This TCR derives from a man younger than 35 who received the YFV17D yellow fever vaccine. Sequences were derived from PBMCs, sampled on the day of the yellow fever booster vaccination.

The CDR3 reads CSARDWGGETQYF. Here the CDR3 DNA reads TGCAGTGCTAGAGATTGGGGGGGTGAGACCCAGTACTTC. The chain uses TRBV20-1 and TRBJ2-5; 7 nucleotides line up with TRBD2. Germline-derived CDR1 and CDR2 are DFQATT and SNEGSKA (reference sequence). V was pared by 0 bases and J by 5 bases, with 3 bases of the junction left unmatched. The CDR3 has 13 residues.